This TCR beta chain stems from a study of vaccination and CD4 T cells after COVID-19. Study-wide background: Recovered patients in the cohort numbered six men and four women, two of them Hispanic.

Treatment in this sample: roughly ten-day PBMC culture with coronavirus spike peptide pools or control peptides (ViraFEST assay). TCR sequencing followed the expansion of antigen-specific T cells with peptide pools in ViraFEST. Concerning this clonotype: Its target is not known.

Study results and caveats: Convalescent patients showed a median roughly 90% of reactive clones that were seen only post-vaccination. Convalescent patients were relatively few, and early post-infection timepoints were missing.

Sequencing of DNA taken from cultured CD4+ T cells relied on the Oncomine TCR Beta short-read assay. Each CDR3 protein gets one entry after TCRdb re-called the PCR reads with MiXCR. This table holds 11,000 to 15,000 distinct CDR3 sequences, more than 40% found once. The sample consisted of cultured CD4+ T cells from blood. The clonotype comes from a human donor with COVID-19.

Here the CDR3 DNA reads TGTGCCAGCAGTGAAACTAGAATTCGAGAGACCCAGTACTTC. Translated, it gives CASSETRIRETQYF. The chain links TRBV25-1 to TRBJ2-5; perhaps TRBD2 as D (5 bases). V was cut by 2 bases and J by 4 bases, with 11 bases left in between. The CDR3 consists of 14 residues. The germline CDR1 and CDR2 sequences are MGHDK and SYGVNS.